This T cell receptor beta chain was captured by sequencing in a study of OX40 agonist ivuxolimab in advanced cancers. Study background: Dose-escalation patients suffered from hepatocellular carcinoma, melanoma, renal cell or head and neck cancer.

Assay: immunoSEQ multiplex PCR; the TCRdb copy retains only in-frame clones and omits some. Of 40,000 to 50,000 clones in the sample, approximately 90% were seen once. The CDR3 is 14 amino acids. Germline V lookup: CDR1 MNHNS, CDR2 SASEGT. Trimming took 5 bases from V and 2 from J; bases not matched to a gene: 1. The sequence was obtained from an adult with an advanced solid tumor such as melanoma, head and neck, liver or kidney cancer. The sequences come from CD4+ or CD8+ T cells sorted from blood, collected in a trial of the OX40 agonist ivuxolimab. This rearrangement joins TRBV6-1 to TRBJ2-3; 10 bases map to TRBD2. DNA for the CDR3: TGTGCCAGCAGTCTAGCGGGAGTCACAGATACGCAGTATTTT. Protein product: CASSLAGVTDTQYF.